One TCR beta chain is described in this entry. Its binding antigen is unknown. No qualities accompany the bases; no much larger clone lies one base away. The data stem from a study of blood T cell repertoires in COVID-19 (dated by TCRdb to 2019 to 2021). About the full investigation: The collaborator samples originated in the United States, Italy and Spain and spanned the acute and convalescent phases of COVID-19. A freely available public database, intended as a resource for researchers studying the immune response to SARS-CoV-2, is where the repertoires were released. A de-identified subject ID, COVID-19 status, age in years and sex were almost always included in the sample metadata. Where available, HLA class I and class II types were obtained from metadata supplied by the sample provider rather than from assay-based typing. Deeply sampled blood TCRbeta repertoires from subjects exposed to, actively infected with, or recovered from COVID-19 were included in the dataset. The prospective study material was composed of cDNA or gDNA derived from T cells, B-cell-depleted T cells, or PBMCs. The samples were drawn from the first 160 participants of the ongoing ImmuneRACE study and from roughly 1,300 subjects provided by 6 global collaborators.

TCRbeta CDR3 regions were amplified from genomic DNA using the immunoSEQ Assay, a bias-controlled multiplex PCR. Per the source publication's procedure: Within the assay, amplification of reference gene primers was used to estimate how many nucleated cells each sample contained. To quantify the absolute abundance of each unique TCRbeta CDR3 rearrangement, sequence reads were collapsed and filtered. For each sample, productive Simpson clonality was calculated as the square root of Simpson's diversity index across productive rearrangements. The clones in this table, taken by TCRdb from immuneACCESS, are in-frame only. Not every clone is retained; where verified, under half of the shortfall comes from an unresolved V gene, and the cause of the rest is unknown. That table gives V, J and clone size, and the DNA gave D and trimming. This sample is represented by hundreds of thousands of clones; around 90% of them were singletons. Around 3% of the sample belongs to the ten largest clones.

CDR1 GTSNPN and CDR2 SVGIG were looked up in the germline V gene (reference sequence). V and J are trimmed by 7 bases and 7 bases, and the gene matches miss 9 bases of the junction. The CDR3 measures 12 amino acids from cysteine to phenylalanine. Left in the record is the CDR3 DNA by itself, 36 bases read in frame from the first base. One collaborating source in Seattle enrolled patients during active infection and followed them longitudinally through the course of disease. Each collaborating institution followed its own protocols to collect whole blood in K2EDTA tubes. For TCRbeta analysis, collaborator samples were shipped as frozen whole blood, as isolated PBMCs, or as DNA extracted from either sample type. Beyond this particular receptor, the publication reports: The quantity of clinical and demographic metadata differed by source and by participant and was supplied without curation.

Sequenced input: peripheral blood. In this chain, TRBV30 is recombined with TRBJ2-5; 7 nucleotides in the junction match TRBD2. This TCR derives from a woman in her twenties or thirties with COVID-19, enrolled during active disease. Here the CDR3 is given as CASGEGPGTQYF. The nucleotides are TGTGCCTCCGGGGAGGGCCCTGGGACCCAGTACTTC.